The clone carrying this T cell receptor (beta chain) occurred a few times. This sample was included in a study of cytomegalovirus exposure and HLA in healthy donors. V lost 6 bases and J 2 bases, leaving 20 bases between the germline ends. This CDR3 has 17 residues. Germline CDR1 and CDR2: ENHRY and SYGVKD. With 60 Vbeta and 13 Jbeta primers, the PCR was carried out. The repertoire was sequenced with immunoSEQ multiplex PCR; TCRdb's copy has only in-frame clones and lacks some. The sample records nearly 65,000 clones, under 85% being singletons. Sequencing used PBMCs. The TCR sequence derives from a man aged 50 or older in good health and CMV-seronegative. This sequence joins TRBV10-3 and TRBJ1-5; D uncertain. The CDR3 here is CAISAKPDTYGNQPQHF. In nucleotides, the CDR3 is TGTGCCATCAGCGCAAAGCCTGATACCTATGGCAATCAGCCCCAGCATTTT.